One sample yielded the 5 T cell receptor beta chains listed below, sequenced in a study of tumor-infiltrating lymphocytes in primary liver carcinoma. Without any cell sorting, about 18-31 mg of bulk tissue yielded co-extracted RNA and DNA. Synthesis of TCR beta cDNA was carried out from 450 to 500 ng total RNA with a constant-region primer. TCR beta libraries came from three nested multiplex PCR rounds using slightly modified ARM-PCR. A C-beta reverse primer and TRBV1-TRBV30 forward primers served in each of the first two PCR rounds, at around 10 cycles apiece. TCRdb re-called the multiplex PCR reads through MiXCR, storing one row per CDR3 protein. The data hold around 190,000 distinct CDR3 sequences, with around four fifths observed a single time. Sequenced: tumor tissue from primary liver carcinoma. The receptors shown here come from a man aged 40-49 years with primary liver carcinoma and hepatitis B virus infection.

This clonotype was seen more than once but under ten times. This likely comes from a read error, as the CDR3 has no conserved phenylalanine or tryptophan at its end. The J gene is TRBJ2-5, the V gene TRBV12-3 or TRBV12-4, with TRBD2 matching over 8 bases. Trimming at V came to 9 bases and at J to 5 bases, leaving 8 bases not matched to a gene. This CDR3 is built from 13 residues. CDR3 loop: CASSLAGVETQYV. The DNA for the CDR3 is TGTGCCAGTTCGCTAGCGGGCGTGGAGACCCAGTACGTC.

With regard to this clonotype: In this CDR3 the conserved last residue, phenylalanine or tryptophan, is missing, so a read error is likely. The DNA is left out, because the CDR3 cannot be placed on it with certainty; the CDR3 is given as TCRdb lists it. The chain uses TRBV11-1 and TRBJ1-6; no check of the table's D call, TRBD1, against the DNA was made. Germline CDR1 SGHAT, CDR2 FQDESV (reference sequence). The CDR3 has 13 amino acids, counting both end residues. The CDR3 here is CASSRTLVSPLQY.

The chain employs TRBV11-1 and TRBJ1-6; D gene uncertain. The CDR3 has 13 residues. Germline V lookup: CDR1 SGHAT, CDR2 FQDESV (reference sequence). Between the trimmed V and J ends, which lost 7 bases and 10 bases, there was a span of 14 bases. CDR3 nucleotides: TGTGCCAGCACCCCGACACTGGTCTCACCCCTCCACTTT. It is translated as CASTPTLVSPLHF.

Comment on this clonotype: Relative to the germline gene, one junction end is altered; a read error may explain this. The rearrangement links TRBV4-1 to TRBJ2-2, with 7 bases identical to TRBD2. Per germline, CDR1 MGHRA and CDR2 YSYEKL. The CDR3 spans 15 residues. The CDR3 sequence is CASSLHGEGSGELFF. CDR3 sequence (DNA): TGCGCCAGCAGCCTCCACGGGGAGGGCTCCGGGGAGCTGTTTTTC.

A note on this clonotype: This may stem from a read error, because a much larger clone lies one nucleotide away. The chain employs TRBV5-1 and TRBJ2-2; 8 bases match TRBD2. Per the germline V gene, CDR1 is SGHRS and CDR2 is YFSETQ. The CDR3 has 15 residues. CDR3 residues: CAGSFGTRNTGELFF. The CDR3 DNA sequence: TGCGCCGGCAGCTTCGGGACTAGAAACACCGGGGAGCTGTTTTTT.